This TCR beta chain emerged from a study of shared clonotypes between healthy human individuals. Study in general: A couple of women and a few men aged 18 to 49 made up the donors.

Findings of the study overall: Donor scarcity curtailed the genetic and exposure-history diversity represented herein. Sample collection involved blood only; tissue repertoires are likely different.

Points on this clone: What it binds is not known.

Original analysis: Junction-only sequences without quality scores were provided by ImmunoSEQ, so filtering was different. The table came from immunoSEQ multiplex PCR; TCRdb's copy has only in-frame clones and leaves some out. V and J calls and clone size come straight from that table; D and trimming were deduced from the DNA. The profile shows 450,000 to 500,000 clones, roughly 85% of them singletons. The sequencing sample was made of PBMCs. The TCR sequence derives from a woman between 40 and 50 years old in good health. Some clones in this sample may be carry-over from other donors' samples.

CDR3 in amino acids: CASSPTSLAEQFF. DNA for the CDR3: TGTGCCAGCTCACCTACGAGTTTGGCTGAGCAGTTCTTC. The J gene is TRBJ2-1, the V gene TRBV18; D unresolved. The V end was cut by 3 bases, the J end by 9 bases, with 12 bases between. The CDR3 sequence is 13 residues long. Germline V CDR1 and CDR2: KGHSH, LQKENI. Drawing the rest from reference TRBV18 and TRBJ2-1, the complete variable domain is NAGVMQNPRHLVRRRGQEARLRCSPMKGHSHVYWYRQLPEEGLKFMVYLQKENIIDESGMPKERFSAEFPKEGPSILRIQQVVRGDSAAYFCASSPTSLAEQFFGPGTRLTVL.